This TCR beta chain was retrieved from a study of cytomegalovirus exposure and HLA in healthy donors. With respect to this clone: The antigen remains unidentified.

The V gene end was trimmed by 5 bases and the J gene end by 4 bases; junction bases not matched to a gene: 16. The CDR3 has 18 residues. Germline V gene data show CDR1 as SEHNR and CDR2 as FQNEAQ (reference sequence). The PCR was carried out with 60 Vbeta primers and 13 Jbeta primers. TCRdb's table, derived via immunoSEQ multiplex PCR, lists solely in-frame clones and lacks some. The sample shows 150,000 to 200,000 clones, approximately 80% of them seen only once. Study conclusions and caveats: From TCR beta sequences, most subjects' HLA-A and HLA-B alleles were reportedly predicted accurately.

The chain links TRBV7-9 to TRBJ2-3, with TRBD2 matching 9 bases. The sequenced material came from PBMCs. The sequence was collected from a woman in her twenties or thirties in good health and CMV-seronegative. This CDR3 is CASSRKGVAGVLPDTQYF. In nucleotides, the CDR3 is TGTGCCAGCAGCCGCAAAGGGGTAGCGGGAGTTCTCCCAGATACGCAGTATTTT.